The 7 T cell receptor beta chains given below trace back to one sample, sequenced in a study of blood T cell repertoires in COVID-19. The table came from immunoSEQ multiplex PCR; TCRdb's copy has only in-frame clones and leaves some out. Among some 180,000 clones listed, more than 70% were seen once. Sequencing was carried out using PBMCs or T cells enriched from blood (not recorded which). The receptors originated from a man between 40 and 49 years old who had recovered from COVID-19.

The V call is TRBV10-2, the J call TRBJ2-5, with 13 bases fitting TRBD2. Trimming took 9 bases from V and 0 from J; bases not matched to a gene: 7. The length of the CDR3 is 16 residues. Germline V CDR1 and CDR2: WSHSY, SAAADI. The CDR3 region has the DNA TGCGCCAGTGGACTAGCGGGAGAACTCCACCAAGAGACCCAGTACTTC. Translating gives CASGLAGELHQETQYF.

The J gene is TRBJ2-3, the V gene TRBV18, with D hard to call. The CDR3 extends over 12 amino acids. V lost 3 bases, J lost 2 bases, and 3 bases lay in between. CDR1 and CDR2 (germline): KGHSH, LQKENI. For the CDR3, the DNA is TGTGCCAGCTCACCCTACACAGATACGCAGTATTTT. Residues: CASSPYTDTQYF.

The chain is built from TRBV3-1 (or the pseudogene TRBV3-2) and TRBJ1-1; unclear D gene. Deletions cut 0 bases from V and 5 bases from J, with 10 bases between. The CDR3 is 14 amino acids. CDR1 is LGHDT, CDR2 YNNKEL, per germline (reference sequence). The CDR3 here is CASSQDFGGTEAFF. DNA of the CDR3: TGTGCCAGCAGCCAAGATTTTGGAGGGACTGAAGCTTTCTTT.

The chain has TRBV9 and TRBJ2-7, with D possibly TRBD1 on 6 matching bases. Germline lookup yields CDR1 SGDLS and CDR2 YYNGEE. Between the trimmed V and J ends, which lost 3 bases and 4 bases, there was a span of 20 bases. The CDR3 runs 16 residues. CDR3 nucleotide sequence: TGTGCCAGCAGCGGACTACAGGGTTCCAATCCGTACGAGCAGTACTTC. Its translation is CASSGLQGSNPYEQYF. The full variable domain, rest sourced from reference TRBV9 and TRBJ2-7, is DSGVTQTPKHLITATGQRVTLRCSPRSGDLSVYWYQQSLDQGLQFLIQYYNGEERAKGNILERFSAQQFPDLHSELNLSSLELGDSALYFCASSGLQGSNPYEQYFGPGTRLTVT.

V gene TRBV23-1 combines with J gene TRBJ1-5; 8 nucleotides agree with TRBD1. TRBV23-1 belongs to the ORF category, with a function that is uncertain. V lost 8 bases, J lost 5 bases, and 11 bases stayed unmatched. This CDR3 contains 15 residues. CDR3 in amino acids: CASYRTGRADQPQHF. In DNA form, the CDR3 reads TGCGCCAGCTATAGGACAGGGCGAGCGGATCAGCCCCAGCATTTT.

This clone was seen a handful of times. The chain carries TRBV5-6 and TRBJ1-2, with D perhaps TRBD1 (6 bases). Germline values: CDR1 SGHDT, CDR2 YYEEEE. V was shortened by 0 bases and J by 7 bases, with 10 bases between the two germline ends. The length of the CDR3 is 13 residues. The CDR3 DNA follows: TGTGCCAGCAGCTTGGTTACAGGGAGTGGCTACACCTTC. This sequence encodes CASSLVTGSGYTF.

The rearrangement joins TRBV2 to TRBJ1-4; 9 bases are a match to TRBD1. CDR3 length equals 14 residues. Germline V gene sequence: CDR1 SNHLY, CDR2 FYNNEI. V shed 7 bases, J shed 5 bases, and the junction held 5 bases outside the gene matches. The CDR3 is CASNRGQGNEKLFF. For the CDR3, the DNA is TGTGCCAGCAATCGGGGACAGGGAAATGAAAAACTGTTTTTT.